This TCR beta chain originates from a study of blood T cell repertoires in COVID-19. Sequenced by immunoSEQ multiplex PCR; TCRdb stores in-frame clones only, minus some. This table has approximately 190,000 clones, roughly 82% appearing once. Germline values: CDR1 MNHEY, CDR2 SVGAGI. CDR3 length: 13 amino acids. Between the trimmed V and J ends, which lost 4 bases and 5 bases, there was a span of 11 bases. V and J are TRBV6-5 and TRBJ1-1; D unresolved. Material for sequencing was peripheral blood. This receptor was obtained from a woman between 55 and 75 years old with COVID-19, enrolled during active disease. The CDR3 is CASSLGRGTEAFF. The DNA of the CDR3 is TGTGCCAGCAGTTTGGGGAGAGGGACTGAAGCTTTCTTT.